This entry lists 11 T cell receptor beta chains sequenced from one sample in a study of Ad26.COV2.S vaccination and SARS-CoV-2 variants. TCRdb keeps only in-frame clones here, not all; method: immunoSEQ multiplex PCR. The sample records around 300,000 clones, roughly 90% being singletons. Treatment indicated: around 19 received Ad26.COV2.S at low or high dose, single or two shots; roughly five received placebo; per-sample allocation not given. The samples were gathered on day 63 after the first injection of vaccine or placebo. The sequenced sample was peripheral blood, obtained in a trial of Ad26.COV2.S vaccine versus placebo. These receptors were collected from a person aged 18-60 years who received the Ad26.COV2.S COVID-19 vaccine or a placebo.

The gene calls are TRBV6-2 or TRBV6-3 and TRBJ2-1, with 13 bases that match TRBD2. Germline V gene data show CDR1 as MNHEY and CDR2 as SVGEGT. The CDR3 length is 19 residues. Losses at the gene ends were 2 bases for V and 4 bases for J; bases not matched to a gene: 11. The CDR3 coding sequence is TGTGCCAGCAGTTACAGTCAGGGTGGACTAGCGGGGGTTTACAATGAGCAGTTCTTC. Encoded protein: CASSYSQGGLAGVYNEQFF.

This sequence joins TRBV4-1 and TRBJ2-3; 7 nucleotides agree with TRBD2. The CDR3 loop spans 16 amino acids. Germline CDR1 and CDR2: MGHRA and YSYEKL. The junction had 10 bases not matched to a gene; V was cut back by 6 bases and J by 1 base. Here the CDR3 reads CASRPRLALRTDTQYF. Written as DNA, the CDR3 is TGCGCCAGCAGGCCGAGACTAGCACTACGCACAGATACGCAGTATTTT.

The chain is built from TRBV11-3 and TRBJ1-1; D not resolved. Per germline, CDR1 SGHNT and CDR2 YENEEA. Trimming left V 0 bases short and J 4 bases short, with 12 bases between. There are 15 residues in the CDR3. As DNA, the CDR3 is TGTGCCAGCAGCTTAGAGGCGGGGTTGGGCACTGAAGCTTTCTTT. Translation: CASSLEAGLGTEAFF.

The rearrangement links TRBV27 to TRBJ1-6, with D uncertain. V shed 3 bases and J shed 6 bases, with 9 bases lying between them. Germline CDR1 and CDR2: MNHEY and SMNVEV (reference sequence). This CDR3 has 14 amino acids. CDR3 region: CASSFVHINSPLHF. Written as DNA, the CDR3 is TGTGCCAGCAGTTTCGTACACATTAATTCACCCCTCCACTTT.

In regard to this clone: Distinct nucleotide sequences in the sample also encode this CDR3. V gene TRBV9 combines with J gene TRBJ1-1, with 8 bases that match TRBD1. There are 14 residues in the CDR3. Germline V gene data show CDR1 as SGDLS and CDR2 as YYNGEE. Trimming removed 2 bases from V and 4 bases from J; junction bases left unmatched: 4. The CDR3 DNA is TGTGCCAGCAGCGTGACAGGGGTAATCACTGAAGCTTTCTTT. The encoded protein is CASSVTGVITEAFF.

This clone was observed many times. V is TRBV14 and J is TRBJ1-1; the match to TRBD1 covers 8 bases. CDR1 and CDR2 (germline): SGHDN, FVKESK. This CDR3 comprises 14 residues. The V segment lost 3 bases and the J segment 4 bases; nucleotides outside the gene matches: 4. In DNA form, the CDR3 reads TGTGCCAGCAGCCAGCAGGGGGCAGGCACTGAAGCTTTCTTT. Amino acid sequence: CASSQQGAGTEAFF.

This chain uses TRBV11-3 with TRBJ2-3; 7 bases map to TRBD1. The CDR3 sequence is 15 residues long. Germline V gives CDR1 SGHNT, CDR2 YENEEA. Trimming took 5 bases from V and 1 from J; bases not matched to a gene: 6. The chain's CDR3 is CASSPRDSGTDTQYF. In DNA, the CDR3 is TGTGCCAGCAGCCCCCGGGACAGTGGCACAGATACGCAGTATTTT.

J is TRBJ1-4 and V is TRBV18; 8 bases align to TRBD1. Trimming at V came to 3 bases and at J to 7 bases, leaving 4 bases not matched to a gene. Germline-derived CDR1 and CDR2 are KGHSH and LQKENI. CDR3 length: 14 residues. CDR3 residues: CASSPDRVSEKLFF. In nucleotides, the CDR3 is TGTGCCAGCTCACCGGACAGGGTTAGTGAAAAACTGTTTTTT.

This clone has a single count. This chain uses TRBV14 with TRBJ2-3; 12 bases match TRBD2. V shed 0 bases and J 2 bases; nucleotides not matched to a gene: 9. Germline CDR1 SGHDN, CDR2 FVKESK. This CDR3 contains 19 residues. Here the CDR3 reads CASSQDTGTSGYTTDTQYF. CDR3 coding DNA: TGTGCCAGCAGCCAAGACACCGGGACTAGCGGGTATACCACAGATACGCAGTATTTT.

The rearrangement links TRBV7-2 to TRBJ1-1; D not resolved. The germline V and J ends were trimmed by 5 bases and 4 bases, with 17 bases remaining between them. Germline CDR1 SGHTA, CDR2 FQGNSA. The CDR3 is 15 residues long. The CDR3 protein is CASSVPSGSGTEAFF. For the CDR3, the DNA is TGTGCCAGCAGCGTCCCGTCCGGGTCCGGCACTGAAGCTTTCTTT.

This CDR3 reads CASSVEIFYTEAFF. The CDR3 DNA reads TGTGCCAGCTCGGTCGAGATTTTTTACACTGAAGCTTTCTTT. The J gene is TRBJ1-1, the V gene TRBV28; D uncertain. The CDR3 is 14 residues long. V was cut by 8 bases and J by 3 bases, with 16 bases left in between. CDR1 and CDR2 (germline): MDHEN, SYDVKM.